This entry features one TCR beta chain sequence. Negative isolation yielded CD8+ and CD4+ T cells; FACS enriched TEMRA cells. Germline CDR1 is KGHSH and CDR2 is LQKENI. This CDR3 region has 15 residues. Losses at the gene ends were 6 bases for V and 0 bases for J; bases not matched to a gene: 6. Reverse transcription used about 0.45 to 1 ug RNA and random hexamers. Via MiXCR, TCRdb re-called the immunoSEQ multiplex PCR reads, giving one row per CDR3 protein. Of about 180,000 distinct CDR3 sequences listed, 85% to 95% are singletons. The data were obtained in a study of CD8 T cells in Susac syndrome. V and J are TRBV18 and TRBJ2-7; 9 bases align to TRBD2. The sample was CD8+ T cells from PBMCs. This TCR was recovered from a human donor with multiple sclerosis. The CDR3 is CASSLAGESSYEQYF. CDR3 nucleotides: TGTGCCAGCTCGTTAGCGGGGGAGAGCTCCTACGAGCAGTACTTC.